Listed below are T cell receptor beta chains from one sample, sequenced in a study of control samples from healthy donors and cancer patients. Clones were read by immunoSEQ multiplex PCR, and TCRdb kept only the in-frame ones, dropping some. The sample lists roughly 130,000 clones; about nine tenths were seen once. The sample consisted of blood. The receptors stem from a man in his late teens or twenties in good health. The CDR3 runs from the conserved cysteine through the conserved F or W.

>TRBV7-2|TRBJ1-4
CASSLIRGEGTNEKLFF
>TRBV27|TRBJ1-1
CASSLFRENTEAFF
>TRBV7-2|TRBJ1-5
CASSLAGGRGQPQHF
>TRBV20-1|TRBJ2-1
CSASGSLQGEQFF
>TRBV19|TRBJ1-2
CASRYRSGGFGYTF
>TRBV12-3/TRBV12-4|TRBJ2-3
CASRHFTDTQYF
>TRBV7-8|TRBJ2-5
CASSTQQETQYF
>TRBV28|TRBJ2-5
CASSLWQDQETQYF
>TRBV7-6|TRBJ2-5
CASSKQGQGETQYF
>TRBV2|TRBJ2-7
CASTRAGDSYEQYF
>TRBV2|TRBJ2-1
CASSPIGGAKSYNEQFF
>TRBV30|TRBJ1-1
CAWSVQGKMNTEAFF
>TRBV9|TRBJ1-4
CASSAGGGAYKKLFF
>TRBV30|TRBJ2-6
CAWSAGHSGANVLTF
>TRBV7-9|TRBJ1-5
CASSRGQGGNQPQHF
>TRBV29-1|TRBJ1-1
CSVEPSGGAGNTEAFF
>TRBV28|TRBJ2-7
CASSLWGLSSYEQYF
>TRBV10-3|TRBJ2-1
CAISEPDRALFF
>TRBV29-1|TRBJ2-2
CSVERTGELFF
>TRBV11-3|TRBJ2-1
CASSLGGGSSYNEQFF
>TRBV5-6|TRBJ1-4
CASSLGPGTGNEKLFF
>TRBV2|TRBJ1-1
CATLDRQGGDTEAFF
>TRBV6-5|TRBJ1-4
CASHGTANEKLFF